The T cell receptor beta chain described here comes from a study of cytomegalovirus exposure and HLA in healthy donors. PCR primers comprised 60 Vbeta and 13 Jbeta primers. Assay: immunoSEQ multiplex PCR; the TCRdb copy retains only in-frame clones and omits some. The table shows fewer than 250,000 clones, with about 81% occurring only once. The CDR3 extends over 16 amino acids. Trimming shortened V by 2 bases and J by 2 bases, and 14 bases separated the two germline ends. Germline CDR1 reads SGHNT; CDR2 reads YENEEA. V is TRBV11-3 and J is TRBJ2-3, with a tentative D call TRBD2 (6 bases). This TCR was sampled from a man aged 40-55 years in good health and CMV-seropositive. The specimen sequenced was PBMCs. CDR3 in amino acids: CASSLPLSGFTDTQYF. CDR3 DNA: TGTGCCAGCAGCTTACCCCTTAGCGGATTCACAGATACGCAGTATTTT.